One sample yielded the 27 T cell receptor beta chains listed below, sequenced in a study of T cell responses to AZD1222 COVID-19 vaccine. Here immunoSEQ multiplex PCR was the method, and the copy in TCRdb shows in-frame clones only, minus some. The sample consists of roughly 130,000 clones, approximately 88% of them appearing once. The sequencing used peripheral blood, collected on day 0 of MenACWY control vaccination. These receptors all come from an adult in good health.

This chain uses TRBV20-1 with TRBJ1-2; possible D gene TRBD1, 6 bases. The CDR3 runs 14 residues. The germline CDR1 and CDR2 sequences are DFQATT and SNEGSKA (reference sequence). V dropped 3 bases and J dropped 7 bases, with 18 bases sitting between them. The CDR3, as DNA: TGCAGTGCTAGTGATCGGCAGGGGAGGCGTGGCTACACCTTC. Protein: CSASDRQGRRGYTF.

The chain joins TRBV5-6 to TRBJ2-2, with D perhaps TRBD2 (5 bases). The CDR3 is made up of 15 amino acids. The germline gives CDR1 SGHDT, CDR2 YYEEEE. The V end was cut by 4 bases, the J end by 3 bases, with 13 bases between. CDR3 loop: CASSGSRRYTGELFF. The CDR3 DNA reads TGTGCCAGCAGCGGAAGCCGGAGGTACACCGGGGAGCTGTTTTTT.

The V and J genes are TRBV5-4 and TRBJ2-6; D ambiguous. The germline gives CDR1 SGHNT, CDR2 YYREEE (reference sequence). The V end lost 4 bases, the J end lost 2 bases, and 7 bases lay between the germline ends. CDR3 length: 14 residues. The chain's CDR3 is CASSPRTGANVLTF. The CDR3 DNA follows: TGTGCCAGCAGCCCCAGAACTGGGGCCAACGTCCTGACTTTC.

This rearrangement joins TRBV5-4 to TRBJ2-7, with D uncertain. From germline, CDR1 is SGHNT and CDR2 YYREEE (reference sequence). This CDR3 has 14 amino acids. Trimming removed 4 bases from V and 2 bases from J, with 13 bases in between. CDR3 sequence (DNA): TGTGCCAGCAGCCAGCTAGGGATGACCTACGAGCAGTACTTC. As protein: CASSQLGMTYEQYF.

The chain employs TRBV4-2 and TRBJ2-7; 7 positions match TRBD2. The CDR3 is 14 amino acids. The germline V gene encodes CDR1 LGHNA and CDR2 YNFKEQ. V trimming: 1 base; J trimming: 7 bases; junction bases outside the gene matches: 7. The CDR3 DNA reads TGTGCCAGCAGCCAAGGCCTCCCGGGAGGAGAGCAGTACTTC. Its protein product is CASSQGLPGGEQYF.

V and J are TRBV2 and TRBJ2-1; no firm D call. The germline V and J ends were trimmed by 3 bases and 4 bases, with 7 bases remaining between them. CDR3 length equals 13 residues. Germline values: CDR1 SNHLY, CDR2 FYNNEI. CDR3 region: CASSDVGYNEQFF. The CDR3 region has the DNA TGTGCCAGCAGTGATGTTGGGTACAATGAGCAGTTCTTC.

The chain combines TRBV7-9 with TRBJ1-4, with TRBD1 identical over 7 bases. CDR1 and CDR2 (germline): SEHNR, FQNEAQ (reference sequence). V shed 4 bases, J shed 0 bases, and the junction held 5 bases outside the gene matches. The CDR3 consists of 16 residues. The CDR3 bases are TGTGCCAGCAGCTCAGGACAGGTGCCAACTAATGAAAAACTGTTTTTT. Residues: CASSSGQVPTNEKLFF.

J is TRBJ2-4 and V is TRBV7-9; 7 bases map to TRBD1. The ends lost 5 bases at V and 0 bases at J; junction bases unmatched: 7. The V gene's germline CDR1 is SEHNR and CDR2 FQNEAQ (reference sequence). This CDR3 has 16 amino acids. The CDR3 here is CASSGMGDRAKNIQYF. Written as DNA, the CDR3 is TGTGCCAGCAGCGGAATGGGGGACAGAGCCAAAAACATTCAGTACTTC.

The chain is built from TRBV28 and TRBJ2-4, with D perhaps being TRBD1 or TRBD2 (5 bases each). CDR1 and CDR2 (germline): MDHEN, SYDVKM. The V gene lost 9 bases and the J gene lost 7 bases, with 13 bases spanning the gap. CDR3 length equals 12 residues. CDR3 in DNA: TGTGCCAGTTGGACCCGGGACAACATTCAGTACTTC. It yields the protein CASWTRDNIQYF.

The V gene is TRBV6-5, the J gene TRBJ1-3; D is uncertain. From germline, CDR1 is MNHEY and CDR2 SVGAGI. CDR3 length: 14 amino acids. Trimming took 5 bases from V and 0 from J, leaving 8 bases between them. The DNA for the CDR3 is TGTGCCAGCAGTACCCGGGGCTCTGGAAACACCATATATTTT. It specifies CASSTRGSGNTIYF.

V usage is TRBV2 and J usage is TRBJ1-2; D unresolved. The CDR3 spans 15 residues. Germline CDR1 SNHLY, CDR2 FYNNEI. V was cut by 4 bases and J by 8 bases, with 20 bases left in between. CDR3 protein: CASSAKSQWAEGYTF. In DNA, the CDR3 is TGTGCCAGCAGTGCGAAGAGCCAATGGGCCGAGGGCTACACCTTC.

CDR3 sequence reads: CASSYGLVNEQYF. In DNA, the CDR3 is TGTGCCAGCAGCTATGGACTAGTTAACGAGCAGTACTTC. This rearrangement joins TRBV5-4 to TRBJ2-7, with 7 bases identical to TRBD2. CDR3 length: 13 amino acids. Losses at the gene ends were 3 bases for V and 5 bases for J; bases not matched to a gene: 5. CDR1 SGHNT and CDR2 YYREEE come from the germline V gene (reference sequence).

The V call is TRBV4-1, the J call TRBJ1-6, with 10 nucleotides matching TRBD1. V was pared by 5 bases and J by 7 bases, with 5 bases of the junction left unmatched. Germline CDR1 MGHRA, CDR2 YSYEKL. This CDR3 spans 15 amino acids. CDR3 in amino acids: CASSRMGQGNSPLHF. The CDR3, as DNA: TGCGCCAGCAGCAGAATGGGACAGGGGAATTCACCCCTCCACTTT.

The J gene is TRBJ2-3, the V gene TRBV2, with TRBD1 matching 7 bases. This CDR3 has 13 amino acids. Germline CDR1 and CDR2: SNHLY and FYNNEI. V lost 4 bases and J lost 5; bases outside the gene matches: 3. CDR3 bases: TGTGCCAGCAGTGTGACAGGGCGAGATACGCAGTATTTT. This translates into CASSVTGRDTQYF.

V gene TRBV20-1 combines with J gene TRBJ1-1; maybe TRBD1 (6 bases). Germline CDR1 and CDR2: DFQATT and SNEGSKA (reference sequence). Trimming cost V 3 bases and J 12 bases, with 20 bases left between them. The CDR3 covers 13 residues. The CDR3 sequence: CSASSGAAEITFF. CDR3 bases: TGCAGTGCTAGTTCGGGGGCCGCGGAGATAACTTTCTTT.

The chain carries TRBV24-1 and TRBJ2-3, with 12 bases lining up with TRBD2. This CDR3 spans 16 amino acids. Germline lookup yields CDR1 KGHDR and CDR2 SFDVKD. Trimming removed 3 bases from V and 4 bases from J; junction bases left unmatched: 4. The CDR3 nucleotides are TGTGCCACCAGTGATGGGCGACTAGCGGGAGCAGATACGCAGTATTTT. Translated, it gives CATSDGRLAGADTQYF.

The rearrangement joins TRBV9 to TRBJ2-2; 8 bases are shared with TRBD1. With 5 bases clipped from V and 0 bases from J, the junction kept 6 bases outside the gene matches. Germline V gives CDR1 SGDLS, CDR2 YYNGEE. The CDR3 is made up of 16 amino acids. This CDR3 reads CASSSTGGTNTGELFF. The CDR3 DNA follows: TGTGCCAGCAGTTCTACAGGGGGGACGAACACCGGGGAGCTGTTTTTT.

The rearrangement links TRBV7-9 to TRBJ2-7, with D tentatively TRBD2 (6 bases). V lost 1 base, J lost 3 bases, and 19 bases lay in between. This CDR3 region has 17 residues. Germline values: CDR1 SEHNR, CDR2 FQNEAQ (reference sequence). Written as DNA, the CDR3 is TGTGCCAGCAGCTTAGGCGGGGTTGGGGGGAGATTCTACGAGCAGTACTTC. Protein sequence: CASSLGGVGGRFYEQYF.

The chain uses TRBV24-1 and TRBJ2-2; the match to TRBD2 covers 13 bases. The germline gives CDR1 KGHDR, CDR2 SFDVKD. The CDR3 is 18 amino acids. Trimming cost V 1 base and J 6 bases; bases outside gene matches: 7. CDR3 coding DNA: TGTGCCACCAGTGATTTAACTAGCGGGAGGGCCTTGTCCGGGGAGCTGTTTTTT. It translates to CATSDLTSGRALSGELFF.

The gene calls are TRBV6-5 and TRBJ2-7; D gene uncertain. Per germline, CDR1 MNHEY and CDR2 SVGAGI. This CDR3 contains 11 residues. Trimming cost V 2 bases and J 4 bases, with 3 bases left between them. DNA for the CDR3: TGTGCCAGCAGTTACGCGTACGAGCAGTACTTC. Encoded protein: CASSYAYEQYF.

The chain combines TRBV28 with TRBJ1-4; TRBD1 matches 7 bases. After removal of 10 bases from V and 0 bases from J, the junction contained 5 bases not matched to a gene. The CDR3 covers 14 residues. Per the germline V gene, CDR1 is MDHEN and CDR2 is SYDVKM. The CDR3 sequence is CATQGFATNEKLFF. DNA of the CDR3: TGTGCCACACAGGGGTTTGCAACTAATGAAAAACTGTTTTTT. Complete variable domain (other parts from reference TRBV28 and TRBJ1-4): DVKVTQSSRYLVKRTGEKVFLECVQDMDHENMFWYRQDPGLGLRLIYFSYDVKMKEKGDIPEGYSVSREKKERFSLILESASTNQTSMYLCATQGFATNEKLFFGSGTQLSVL.

This chain links TRBV6-2 or TRBV6-3 with TRBJ2-1; TRBD2 matches 9 bases. The CDR3 has 16 amino acids. Trimming cost V 0 bases and J 8 bases; bases outside gene matches: 8. Germline CDR1 MNHEY, CDR2 SVGEGT. The CDR3 coding sequence is TGTGCCAGCAGTTACTCGACTAGCGGACAACTCGATGAGCAGTTCTTC. It translates to CASSYSTSGQLDEQFF.

This chain joins TRBV6-6 and TRBJ2-2; 13 bases agree with TRBD2. The CDR3 sequence is 19 residues long. Germline V gives CDR1 MNHNY, CDR2 SVGAGI (reference sequence). The junction had 14 bases not matched to a gene; V was cut back by 5 bases and J by 5 bases. The CDR3 DNA sequence: TGTGCCAGCAGTCCGAAACCCACTAGCGGGAGGGTGGGTACCGGGGAGCTGTTTTTT. Protein: CASSPKPTSGRVGTGELFF.

The V call is TRBV14, the J call TRBJ1-1; D uncertain. The CDR3 runs 16 residues. Germline V gene data show CDR1 as SGHDN and CDR2 as FVKESK. V lost 1 base and J lost 5, with 17 bases in between. The CDR3 reads CASSQVRGLVETEAFF. The CDR3 DNA reads TGTGCCAGCAGCCAAGTACGGGGTCTGGTGGAGACTGAAGCTTTCTTT.

V usage is TRBV19 and J usage is TRBJ2-7; 9 bases are a match to TRBD1. Losses at the gene ends were 4 bases for V and 5 bases for J; bases not matched to a gene: 9. The CDR3 contains 15 residues. From germline, CDR1 is LNHDA and CDR2 SQIVND (reference sequence). The CDR3 DNA reads as TGTGCCAGTAGTACCCGGACAGGGGAGACCGACGAGCAGTACTTC. Its translation: CASSTRTGETDEQYF.

CDR3 in DNA: TGTGCCACCAGTGTCAGTGGGCGGGCCGACAATGAGCAGTTCTTC. Residues: CATSVSGRADNEQFF. This sequence joins TRBV24-1 and TRBJ2-1; a weak D match, TRBD2 (5 bases). The CDR3 contains 15 residues. Germline CDR1 reads KGHDR; CDR2 reads SFDVKD. V shed 5 bases and J shed 5 bases, with 15 bases lying between them.

V is TRBV6-1 and J is TRBJ1-1; D not certain. Trimming removed 1 base at V and 5 bases at J, with 8 bases between. The CDR3 spans 13 residues. Germline-derived CDR1 and CDR2 are MNHNS and SASEGT. The CDR3 nucleotides are TGTGCCAGCAGTGAAGGGGAAGAGACTGAAGCTTTCTTT. This codes for CASSEGEETEAFF.